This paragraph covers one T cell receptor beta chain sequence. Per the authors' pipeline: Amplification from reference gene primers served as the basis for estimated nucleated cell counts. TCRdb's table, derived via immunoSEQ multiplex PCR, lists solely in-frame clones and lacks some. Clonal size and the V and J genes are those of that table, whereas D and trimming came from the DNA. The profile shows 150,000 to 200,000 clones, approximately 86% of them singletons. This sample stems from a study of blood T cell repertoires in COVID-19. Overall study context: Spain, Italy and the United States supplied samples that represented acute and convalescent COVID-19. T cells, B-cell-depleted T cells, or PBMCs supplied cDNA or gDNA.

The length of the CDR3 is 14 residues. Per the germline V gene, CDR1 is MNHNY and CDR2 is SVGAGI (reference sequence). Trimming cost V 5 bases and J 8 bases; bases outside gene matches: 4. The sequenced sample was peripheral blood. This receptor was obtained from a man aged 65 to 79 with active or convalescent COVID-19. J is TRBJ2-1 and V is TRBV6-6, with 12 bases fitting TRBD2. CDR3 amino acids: CASSKTSGGYEQFF. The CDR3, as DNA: TGTGCCAGCAGTAAGACTAGCGGGGGCTATGAGCAGTTCTTC.